This T cell receptor beta chain came from a study of blood T cell repertoires in COVID-19. Study-wide context: COVID-19 samples from acute and convalescent phases originated in the United States, Italy and Spain. T cells, B-cell-depleted T cells, or PBMCs provided the cDNA or gDNA that served as material.

In the source study's methods: By means of reference gene primer amplification, nucleated cell counts were estimated. Clones were read by immunoSEQ multiplex PCR, and TCRdb kept only the in-frame ones, dropping some. The V and J calls and clone size are taken from that table; D and trimming were inferred from the DNA. The sample has 86,000 or so clones, roughly four fifths seen once; the top ten hold around 1.3%. The TCR was taken from a woman aged 80 or over with acute or convalescent COVID-19. Sequenced input: peripheral blood.

CDR3 DNA: TGTGCCAGCTCACCCTCACGGACTGTACAAGAGACCCAGTACTTC. Protein product: CASSPSRTVQETQYF. V gene TRBV18 combines with J gene TRBJ2-5; possible D gene TRBD2, 5 bases. This CDR3 is 15 amino acids long. Germline V lookup: CDR1 KGHSH, CDR2 LQKENI. V lost 3 bases to trimming and J lost 2 bases, with 13 bases between them.